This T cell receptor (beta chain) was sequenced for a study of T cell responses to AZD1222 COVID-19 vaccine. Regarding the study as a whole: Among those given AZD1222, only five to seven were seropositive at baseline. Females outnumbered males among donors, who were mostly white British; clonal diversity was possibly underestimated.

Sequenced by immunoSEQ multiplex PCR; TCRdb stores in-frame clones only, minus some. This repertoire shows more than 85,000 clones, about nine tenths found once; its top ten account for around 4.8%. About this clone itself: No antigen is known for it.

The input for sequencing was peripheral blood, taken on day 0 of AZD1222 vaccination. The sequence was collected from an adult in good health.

CDR3 in amino acids: CASSYSPNSYNSPLHF. The CDR3 nucleotides read TGTGCCAGCAGTTACTCGCCTAACTCCTATAATTCACCCCTCCACTTT. The chain is built from TRBV6-5 and TRBJ1-6; no definite D call. The CDR3 length is 16 residues. Germline V lookup: CDR1 MNHEY, CDR2 SVGAGI. Trimming stripped 0 bases from V and 0 bases from J, with 6 bases between.